Below, 24 T cell receptor beta chains from the same sample are listed, as sequenced in a study of response to subunit inactivated influenza vaccine. MiXCR, run by TCRdb on the RT-PCR reads, gives a single entry per CDR3 protein. The data contain under 200,000 distinct CDR3 sequences, approximately 11% of them singletons. Sequences were derived from CD8+ T cells sorted from PBMCs, sampled around 25 months after vaccination. The receptors originated from a man between 45 and 75 years old who received an inactivated influenza vaccine.

The rearrangement uses TRBV7-9 and TRBJ1-5, with D unresolved. Germline V CDR1 and CDR2: SEHNR, FQNEAQ (reference sequence). With 4 bases removed from V and 3 bases from J, the gap between germline ends came to 13 bases. This CDR3 spans 15 amino acids. This CDR3 is CASSSVGGSNQPQHF. For the CDR3, the DNA is TGTGCCAGCAGCTCCGTCGGAGGCTCCAATCAGCCCCAGCATTTT. Complete variable domain (other parts from reference TRBV7-9 and TRBJ1-5): DTGVSQNPRHKITKRGQNVTFRCDPISEHNRLYWYRQTLGQGPEFLTYFQNEAQLEKSRLLSDRFSAERPKGSFSTLEIQRTEQGDSAMYLCASSSVGGSNQPQHFGDGTRLSIL.

This clonotype appeared many times. The J gene is TRBJ2-1, the V gene TRBV6-2 or TRBV6-3, with D unresolved. The CDR3 consists of 12 residues. CDR1 and CDR2 (germline): MNHEY, SVGEGT. V was cut by 8 bases and J by 6 bases, with 11 bases left in between. The chain's CDR3 is CASLNGLNEQFF. CDR3 nucleotide sequence: TGTGCCAGCCTAAACGGGCTCAATGAGCAGTTCTTC.

This clonotype was detected only a few times. CDR3 DNA sequence: TGTGCCAGCAGCCAAGAAGGACTAGCGGGAGAGTACGAGCAGTACTTC. It codes for CASSQEGLAGEYEQYF. The rearrangement links TRBV4-2 to TRBJ2-7, with 13 nucleotides matching TRBD2. V trimming: 0 bases; J trimming: 4 bases; junction bases outside the gene matches: 3. Germline CDR1 and CDR2: LGHNA and YNFKEQ. This CDR3 contains 16 residues.

The chain's CDR3 is CASSPPAGQSYNEQFF. In DNA, the CDR3 is TGTGCCAGCTCACCACCGGCAGGCCAATCCTACAATGAGCAGTTCTTC. The chain is built from TRBV18 and TRBJ2-1; D is uncertain. Trimming cost V 0 bases and J 1 base, with 10 bases left between them. Germline loops: CDR1 KGHSH, CDR2 LQKENI. There are 16 residues in the CDR3.

The J gene is TRBJ2-5, the V gene TRBV15, with D unresolved. V lost 2 bases and J 5 bases, leaving 9 bases between the germline ends. The V gene's germline CDR1 is LNHNV and CDR2 YYDKDF (reference sequence). This CDR3 comprises 13 residues. The CDR3: CATSRRVVETQYF. For the CDR3, the DNA is TGTGCCACCAGCAGAAGAGTGGTTGAGACCCAGTACTTC.

This chain connects TRBV29-1 to TRBJ2-7; D is uncertain. The CDR3 is made up of 13 amino acids. Deletions cut 7 bases from V and 0 bases from J, with 13 bases between. Per germline, CDR1 SQVTM and CDR2 ANQGSEA. CDR3 protein: CSGRFGDSYEQYF. The CDR3, as DNA: TGCAGCGGCAGATTTGGGGACTCCTACGAGCAGTACTTC.

This clonotype came up a few times. V gene TRBV19 combines with J gene TRBJ1-5; 10 positions agree with TRBD1. CDR3 length equals 19 residues. Germline CDR1 reads LNHDA; CDR2 reads SQIVND (reference sequence). V lost 4 bases, J lost 0 bases, and 12 bases stayed unmatched. This chain's CDR3 is CASSTRQGAPAYSNQPQHF. The CDR3 DNA reads as TGTGCCAGTAGTACCAGACAGGGGGCCCCTGCTTATAGCAATCAGCCCCAGCATTTT.

V is TRBV12-3 or TRBV12-4 and J is TRBJ1-5, with D perhaps TRBD1 (5 bases). The CDR3 runs to 14 residues. V was trimmed by 5 bases and J by 6 bases, leaving 14 bases between them. The CDR3 here is CASSVGGSGQPQHF. CDR3 DNA sequence: TGTGCCAGCAGTGTTGGGGGGTCGGGTCAGCCCCAGCATTTT.

V gene TRBV4-1 combines with J gene TRBJ2-5, with unresolved D. Between the trimmed V and J ends, which lost 1 base and 1 base, there was a span of 10 bases. Germline CDR1 reads MGHRA; CDR2 reads YSYEKL. The CDR3 totals 15 residues. DNA of the CDR3: TGCGCCAGCAGCCAAGTGACGCCCTCCCAAGAGACCCAGTACTTC. Protein: CASSQVTPSQETQYF.

Notes on this clonotype: One junction end does not reproduce the germline sequence, and a read error may be involved. The chain joins TRBV20-1 to TRBJ1-6; D is ambiguous. The CDR3 is made up of 15 amino acids. CDR1 and CDR2 (germline): DFQATT, SNEGSKA (reference sequence). This CDR3 is CSARDGSSYNSPLHF. In nucleotides, the CDR3 is TGCAGTGCCAGAGACGGGAGCTCCTATAATTCACCCCTCCACTTT.

This clonotype came up many times. The gene calls are TRBV10-1 and TRBJ1-5; tentative D call: TRBD1 (5 bases). This CDR3 has 13 residues. The V end was cut by 3 bases, the J end by 6 bases, with 9 bases between. Germline V CDR1 and CDR2: WNHNN, SYGVQD (reference sequence). CDR3: CASSDGAGQPQHF. The CDR3 DNA is TGCGCCAGCAGTGATGGGGCAGGTCAGCCCCAGCATTTT.

V is TRBV11-2 and J is TRBJ2-5; D unresolved. This CDR3 is built from 15 residues. The germline gives CDR1 SGHAT, CDR2 FQNNGV. Deletions cut 0 bases from V and 5 bases from J, with 13 bases between. In DNA form, the CDR3 reads TGTGCCAGCAGCTTAGATCCCTCTTCCGGGGAGACCCAGTACTTC. Translated, it gives CASSLDPSSGETQYF.

This clonotype has a count of ten or more. J is TRBJ2-3 and V is TRBV12-3 or TRBV12-4; TRBD1 matches 11 bases. The CDR3 covers 15 residues. Germline trimming cut 3 bases from V and 3 bases from J; bases unmatched to any gene: 2. The CDR3 bases are TGTGCCAGCAGTTTGGGGACAGGGGGGACAGATACGCAGTATTTT. Its protein is CASSLGTGGTDTQYF.

This chain uses TRBV28 with TRBJ2-1; 7 bases are shared with TRBD1. The CDR3 sequence is 13 residues long. J lost 4 bases, V lost 6 bases, and 3 bases had no gene match. From germline, CDR1 is MDHEN and CDR2 SYDVKM. CDR3 nucleotide sequence: TGTGCCAGCAGGCCGACAGGGTACAATGAGCAGTTCTTC. Protein sequence: CASRPTGYNEQFF.

This clonotype was recorded many times. The V and J genes are TRBV6-4 and TRBJ1-2, with 11 bases identical to TRBD1. Germline CDR1 reads MRHNA; CDR2 reads SNTAGT. The CDR3 is 15 residues long. The junction had 2 bases not matched to a gene; V was cut back by 2 bases and J by 3 bases. Here the CDR3 reads CASSDGQGAYYGYTF. The CDR3 DNA reads as TGTGCCAGCAGTGACGGACAGGGGGCTTACTATGGCTACACCTTC.

The chain links TRBV7-8 to TRBJ2-3; possibly TRBD2 for D (5 bases). Looked up from germline, CDR1 is SGHVS and CDR2 is FQNEAQ. This CDR3 is 17 amino acids long. V lost 1 base and J 2 bases, leaving 16 bases between the germline ends. As DNA, the CDR3 is TGTGCCAGCAGCTTAGTCGGGATCTCTCTCACCACAGATACGCAGTATTTT. Translation gives CASSLVGISLTTDTQYF.

The chain carries TRBV4-3 and TRBJ2-7; a weak D match, TRBD1 (5 bases). Deletions cut 0 bases from V and 2 bases from J, with 11 bases between. Germline lookup yields CDR1 LGHNA and CDR2 YSLEER. CDR3 length: 15 residues. The DNA of the CDR3 is TGCGCCAGCAGCCAAGAACAGATAGGGGCCTACGAGCAGTACTTC. Protein: CASSQEQIGAYEQYF.

The J gene is TRBJ2-4, the V gene TRBV20-1, with 9 bases identical to TRBD2. The germline V gene has CDR1 DFQATT and CDR2 SNEGSKA (reference sequence). There are 18 residues in the CDR3. Trimming at V came to 3 bases and at J to 6 bases, leaving 18 bases not matched to a gene. The CDR3 is CSASGTCGRAVSGNIQYF. DNA for the CDR3: TGCAGTGCTAGCGGGACTTGCGGGAGGGCAGTGTCAGGAAACATTCAGTACTTC.

This clonotype was seen at least ten times. This sequence joins TRBV27 and TRBJ2-3; the D gene is possibly TRBD2 (5 bases). Germline V gene sequence: CDR1 MNHEY, CDR2 SMNVEV (reference sequence). The CDR3 contains 15 residues. Trimming stripped 3 bases from V and 7 bases from J, with 17 bases between. CDR3 sequence (DNA): TGTGCCAGCAGTTTCCGCCTAGGAGGTTCCTATACGCAGTATTTT. It yields the protein CASSFRLGGSYTQYF.

The gene calls are TRBV5-8 and TRBJ2-1; D uncertain. This CDR3 contains 13 residues. Between the trimmed V and J ends, which lost 4 bases and 13 bases, there was a span of 18 bases. The germline V gene encodes CDR1 SGHTS and CDR2 YDEGEE. The CDR3 sequence: CASSPIEMENQFF. Here the CDR3 DNA reads TGTGCCAGCAGCCCTATAGAAATGGAGAACCAGTTCTTC.

The sample holds a few counts of this clonotype. The chain joins TRBV7-2 to TRBJ2-3; the match to TRBD2 covers 8 bases. CDR3 length: 16 residues. V was pared by 1 base and J by 5 bases, with 8 bases of the junction left unmatched. Germline V gene lookup returns CDR1 SGHTA and CDR2 FQGNSA. DNA for the CDR3: TGTGCCAGCAGCTTAGGGTGGCGGGAGGTGAAAGATACGCAGTATTTT. This sequence encodes CASSLGWREVKDTQYF.

The J gene is TRBJ2-3, the V gene TRBV29-1; TRBD2 is a possible D gene (7 bases). In germline, CDR1 is SQVTM, CDR2 ANQGSEA. This CDR3 spans 13 amino acids. Trimming left V 4 bases short and J 2 bases short, with 10 bases between. CDR3 bases: TGCAGCGTTGTGGGGGGGCCCACAGATACGCAGTATTTT. It yields the protein CSVVGGPTDTQYF.

This clonotype was seen a single time. The V and J genes are TRBV6-1 and TRBJ2-7; 14 nucleotides align to TRBD2. V trimming: 7 bases; J trimming: 3 bases; junction bases outside the gene matches: 5. Looked up from germline, CDR1 is MNHNS and CDR2 is SASEGT. This CDR3 has 15 residues. The CDR3 here is CASTRLAGGIYEQYF. The CDR3 DNA reads as TGTGCCAGCACTAGACTAGCGGGAGGGATCTACGAGCAGTACTTC.

The chain joins TRBV10-3 to TRBJ1-1; 8 bases match TRBD1. Germline loops: CDR1 ENHRY, CDR2 SYGVKD. CDR3 size: 12 residues. Trimming at V came to 6 bases and at J to 7 bases, leaving 4 bases not matched to a gene. The CDR3 DNA follows: TGTGCCATCAGGGACAGGGCGAATGAAGCTTTCTTT. It encodes CAIRDRANEAFF.